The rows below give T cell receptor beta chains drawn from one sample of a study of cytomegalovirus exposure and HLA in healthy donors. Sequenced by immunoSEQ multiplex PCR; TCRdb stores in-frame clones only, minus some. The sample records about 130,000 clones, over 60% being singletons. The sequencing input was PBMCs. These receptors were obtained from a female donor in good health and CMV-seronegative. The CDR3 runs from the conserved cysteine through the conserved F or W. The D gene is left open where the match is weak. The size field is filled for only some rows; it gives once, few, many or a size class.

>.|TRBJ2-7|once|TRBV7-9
TGTGCCAGCAGCTTTTCCGGGACTGGAGTCTACGAGCAGTACTTC
CASSFSGTGVYEQYF
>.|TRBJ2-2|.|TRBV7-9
TGTGCCAGCTTAGCGGGACAGGGAAAGGGCCCGAGCACCGGGGAGCTGTTTTTT
CASLAGQGKGPSTGELFF
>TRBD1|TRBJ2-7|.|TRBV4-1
TGCGCCAGCAGCCGAGGGACAGGGGGTTACGAGCAGTACTTC
CASSRGTGGYEQYF
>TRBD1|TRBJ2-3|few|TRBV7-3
TGTGCCAGCAGGCAAACAGGGGCGGATACGCAGTATTTT
CASRQTGADTQYF
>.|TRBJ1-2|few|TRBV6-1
TGTGCCAGCAGCCTGGACAGCAACTATGGCTACACCTTC
CASSLDSNYGYTF
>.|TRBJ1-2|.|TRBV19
TGTGCCAGTAGTATTGGGGCAGGATTCTATGGCTACACCTTC
CASSIGAGFYGYTF
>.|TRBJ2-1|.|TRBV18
TGTGCCAGCTCCACTCGACAGAGCTCCTACAATGAGCAGTTCTTC
CASSTRQSSYNEQFF
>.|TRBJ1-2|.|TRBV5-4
TGTGCCAGCAGCTTGTCGGGACACGCTAACTATGGCTACACCTTC
CASSLSGHANYGYTF
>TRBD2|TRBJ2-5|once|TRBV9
TGTGCCAGCAGCGTGGGGGGGACCCAAGAGACCCAGTACTTC
CASSVGGTQETQYF
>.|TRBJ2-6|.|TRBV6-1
TGTGCCAGTGGTTCGAGTTCTGGGGCCAACGTCCTGACTTTC
CASGSSSGANVLTF
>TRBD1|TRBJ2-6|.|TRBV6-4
TGTGCCAGCAGGACAGACAGGGAATCGTCCGGCCTGACTTTC
CASRTDRESSGLTF
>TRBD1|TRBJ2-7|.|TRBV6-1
TGTGCCAGCAGTGGATTGTCCGGGACAGCCTACGAGCAGTACTTC
CASSGLSGTAYEQYF
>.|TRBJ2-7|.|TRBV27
TGTGCCAGCAGTTTATCTGGGCGGGCCGACTCCTACGAGCAGTACTTC
CASSLSGRADSYEQYF
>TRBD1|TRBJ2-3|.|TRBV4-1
TGCGCCAGCAGCCTACCCCGGGACAGGGTAAGCACAGATACGCAGTATTTT
CASSLPRDRVSTDTQYF
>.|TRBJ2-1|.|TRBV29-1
TGCAGCGTTATCCTAGGTTGGCCCAGCCTCTACAATGAGCAGTTCTTC
CSVILGWPSLYNEQFF
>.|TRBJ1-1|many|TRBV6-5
TGTGCCAGCAGTTACATTAGCGGGGCCTCGCACACTGAAGCTTTCTTT
CASSYISGASHTEAFF
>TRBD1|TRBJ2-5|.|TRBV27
TGTGCCAGCAGTTCGGACAGGGATGGGACCCAGTACTTC
CASSSDRDGTQYF
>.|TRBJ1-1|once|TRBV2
TGTGCCAGCAGACAGGAGAACGGAGTCACTGAAGCTTTCTTT
CASRQENGVTEAFF
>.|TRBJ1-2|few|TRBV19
TGTGCCAGTAGTATTAGAGTCAAGTTCCGGGACTTTGGCTACACCTTC
CASSIRVKFRDFGYTF
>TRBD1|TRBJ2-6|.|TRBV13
TGTGCCAGCAGCCTAACAGGGGTGCCCGGGGCCAACGGCCTGACTTTC
CASSLTGVPGANGLTF
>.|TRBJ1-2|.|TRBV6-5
TGTGCCAGCAGGACTCCCAGGGGTGGCTATGGCTACACCTTC
CASRTPRGGYGYTF
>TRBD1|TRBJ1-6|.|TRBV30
TGTGCCTGGAGGTTCGGACAGGTTAATTCACCCCTCCACTTT
CAWRFGQVNSPLHF